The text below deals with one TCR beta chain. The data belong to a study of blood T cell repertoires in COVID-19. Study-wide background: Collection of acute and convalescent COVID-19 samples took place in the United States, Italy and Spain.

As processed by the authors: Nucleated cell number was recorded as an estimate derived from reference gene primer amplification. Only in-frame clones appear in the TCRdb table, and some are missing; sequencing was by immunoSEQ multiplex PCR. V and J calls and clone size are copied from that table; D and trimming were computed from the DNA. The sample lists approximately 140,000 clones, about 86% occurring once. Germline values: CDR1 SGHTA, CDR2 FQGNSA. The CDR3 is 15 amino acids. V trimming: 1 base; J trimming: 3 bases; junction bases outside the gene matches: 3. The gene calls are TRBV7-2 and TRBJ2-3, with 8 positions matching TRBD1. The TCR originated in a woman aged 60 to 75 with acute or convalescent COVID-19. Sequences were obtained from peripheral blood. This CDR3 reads CASSLGGQGTDTQYF. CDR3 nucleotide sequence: TGTGCCAGCAGCTTAGGAGGACAGGGAACAGATACGCAGTATTTT. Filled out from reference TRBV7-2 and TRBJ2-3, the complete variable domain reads GAGVSQSPSNKVTEKGKDVELRCDPISGHTALYWYRQSLGQGLEFLIYFQGNSAPDKSGLPSDRFSAERTGGSVSTLTIQRTQQEDSAVYLCASSLGGQGTDTQYFGPGTRLTVL.